One sample yielded the 5 T cell receptor beta chains listed below, sequenced in a study of shared clonotypes between healthy human individuals. The method was immunoSEQ multiplex PCR; TCRdb's version includes in-frame clones alone and lacks a portion of them. The sample yields 850,000 to 1,100,000 clones, 60% to 85% seen once. The sequenced sample was memory CD4+ T cells from PBMCs. Subset meaning: CD45RA-negative fraction. These receptors all stem from a man aged 18 to 35 in good health. Some clones in this sample may be carry-over from other donors' samples.

This clone showed up just a few times. V gene TRBV15 combines with J gene TRBJ1-5, with D hard to call. Germline V lookup: CDR1 LNHNV, CDR2 YYDKDF (reference sequence). V gave up 5 bases and J gave up 5 bases, with 10 bases separating them. The CDR3 has 13 residues. The CDR3 reads CATSLGEDQPQHF. The CDR3, as DNA: TGTGCCACCAGCCTAGGAGAGGATCAGCCCCAGCATTTT.

The chain employs TRBV6-4 and TRBJ2-3; no reliable D call. There are 13 residues in the CDR3. The V end was cut by 4 bases, the J end by 6 bases, with 11 bases between. In germline, CDR1 is MRHNA, CDR2 SNTAGT. The CDR3 is CASSAGRGDTQYF. The CDR3 coding sequence is TGTGCCAGCAGTGCTGGGCGTGGGGATACGCAGTATTTT.

V and J are TRBV19 and TRBJ2-3, with 7 bases that match TRBD1. The V gene end was trimmed by 5 bases and the J gene end by 1 base; junction bases not matched to a gene: 6. This CDR3 contains 15 residues. CDR1 LNHDA and CDR2 SQIVND come from the germline V gene (reference sequence). CDR3 DNA sequence: TGTGCCAGTAGTCGGACAGGTATACGCACAGATACGCAGTATTTT. It codes for CASSRTGIRTDTQYF.

The V gene is TRBV5-1, the J gene TRBJ2-3, with 9 bases aligning to TRBD1. Germline V lookup: CDR1 SGHRS, CDR2 YFSETQ. This CDR3 is 15 amino acids long. V lost 7 bases and J lost 1; bases outside the gene matches: 7. The DNA for the CDR3 is TGCGCCAGCGGATTCACAGGGGGCGGCACAGATACGCAGTATTTT. Encoded protein: CASGFTGGGTDTQYF.

This clone showed up just a few times. This chain uses TRBV28 with TRBJ1-1; no firm D call. V was trimmed by 7 bases and J by 0 bases, leaving 6 bases between them. The CDR3 extends over 12 amino acids. The germline CDR1 and CDR2 sequences are MDHEN and SYDVKM. The DNA for the CDR3 is TGTGCCAGCAAGAGGGTGAACACTGAAGCTTTCTTT. Amino acids: CASKRVNTEAFF.